This is a list of T cell receptor beta chains from one sample in a study of T cells in Graves' hyperthyroidism and ophthalmopathy. Each CDR3 protein gets one entry after TCRdb re-called the multiplex PCR reads with MiXCR. The sample records about 210,000 distinct CDR3 sequences, roughly 17% being singletons. What was sequenced was blood. These receptors were obtained from a man over 45 with Graves' hyperthyroidism. Both conserved end residues are part of each CDR3. A D gene is named only where the DNA matches it firmly. Where a row states a size, it is once, few, many or the class of an expanded clone; other rows omit it.

d_gene	abundance	v_gene	j_gene	CDR3aa	CDR3nt
TRBD2	few	TRBV12-3/TRBV12-4	TRBJ2-5	CASGGGASGADQETQYF	TGTGCCAGCGGCGGGGGGGCTAGCGGGGCCGATCAAGAGACCCAGTACTTC
TRBD1	NA	TRBV5-1	TRBJ2-1	CASSMDVQGADEQFF	TGCGCCAGCAGCATGGATGTACAGGGGGCTGATGAGCAGTTCTTC
NA	many	TRBV18	TRBJ1-2	CASSQTAHYGYTF	TGTGCCAGCTCACAAACGGCCCACTATGGCTACACCTTC
NA	few	TRBV6-5	TRBJ1-2	CASSYSRQTTGYTF	TGTGCCAGCAGTTACTCCCGGCAGACCACTGGCTACACCTTC
NA	many	TRBV11-3	TRBJ2-5	CASSLHRPGGRYF	TGTGCCAGCAGCTTACATCGACCGGGGGGCCGGTACTTC
NA	few	TRBV27	TRBJ2-5	CASSPQVFQETQYF	TGTGCCAGCAGCCCACAGGTCTTTCAAGAGACCCAGTACTTC
NA	many	TRBV7-6	TRBJ2-3	CASSSSPTTDTQYF	TGTGCCAGCAGCTCTAGCCCTACCACAGATACGCAGTATTTT
NA	many	TRBV7-9	TRBJ2-1	CASSFLGGSYNEQFF	TGTGCCAGCAGCTTTCTGGGAGGCTCCTACAATGAGCAGTTCTTC
NA	NA	TRBV27	TRBJ2-5	CASSMYRGGETQYF	TGTGCCAGCAGTATGTACAGGGGGGGGGAGACCCAGTACTTC
TRBD2	many	TRBV12-5	TRBJ2-2	CASGLRLAVNTGELFF	TGTGCTAGTGGTTTGCGACTAGCGGTCAACACCGGGGAGCTGTTTTTT
TRBD2	many	TRBV28	TRBJ2-3	CASSGGGVADTQYF	TGTGCCAGCAGCGGTGGGGGGGTCGCAGATACGCAGTATTTT
NA	few	TRBV9	TRBJ2-5	CASSVDAGDQETQYF	TGTGCCAGCAGCGTAGACGCAGGAGACCAAGAGACCCAGTACTTC
TRBD2	few	TRBV6-1	TRBJ2-7	CASIRQTSGNYEQYF	TGTGCCAGCATCCGGCAGACTAGCGGGAACTACGAGCAGTACTTC
NA	NA	TRBV4-2	TRBJ2-5	CASSPLVGQETQYF	TGTGCCAGCAGCCCACTCGTGGGGCAAGAGACCCAGTACTTC
NA	many	TRBV20-1	TRBJ1-1	CSARSNTEAFF	TGCAGTGCTAGGTCCAACACTGAAGCTTTCTTT
TRBD1	NA	TRBV6-1	TRBJ1-1	CASTPREGAEAFF	TGTGCCAGCACCCCCAGGGAGGGGGCAGAAGCTTTCTTT
NA	many	TRBV7-8	TRBJ1-2	CASSSLSGTVNNYGYTF	TGTGCCAGCAGCTCTTTATCCGGGACTGTCAATAACTATGGCTACACCTTC
NA	many	TRBV5-5	TRBJ1-2	CASSTGTNYGYTF	TGTGCCAGCAGCACCGGGACGAACTATGGCTACACCTTC
NA	many	TRBV18	TRBJ2-5	CAGSPGGETQYF	TGTGCCGGCTCACCGGGCGGGGAGACCCAGTACTTC
TRBD2	many	TRBV7-2	TRBJ2-3	CASSLGLAAPSTQYF	TGTGCCAGCAGCCTCGGACTAGCGGCACCAAGTACGCAGTATTTT
NA	NA	TRBV5-4	TRBJ2-5	CASSLDIGMETQYF	TGTGCCAGCAGCTTGGATATCGGGATGGAGACCCAGTACTTC
NA	many	TRBV6-1	TRBJ2-5	CASNRASRGQETQYF	TGTGCCAGCAACCGGGCCTCGCGGGGCCAAGAGACCCAGTACTTC